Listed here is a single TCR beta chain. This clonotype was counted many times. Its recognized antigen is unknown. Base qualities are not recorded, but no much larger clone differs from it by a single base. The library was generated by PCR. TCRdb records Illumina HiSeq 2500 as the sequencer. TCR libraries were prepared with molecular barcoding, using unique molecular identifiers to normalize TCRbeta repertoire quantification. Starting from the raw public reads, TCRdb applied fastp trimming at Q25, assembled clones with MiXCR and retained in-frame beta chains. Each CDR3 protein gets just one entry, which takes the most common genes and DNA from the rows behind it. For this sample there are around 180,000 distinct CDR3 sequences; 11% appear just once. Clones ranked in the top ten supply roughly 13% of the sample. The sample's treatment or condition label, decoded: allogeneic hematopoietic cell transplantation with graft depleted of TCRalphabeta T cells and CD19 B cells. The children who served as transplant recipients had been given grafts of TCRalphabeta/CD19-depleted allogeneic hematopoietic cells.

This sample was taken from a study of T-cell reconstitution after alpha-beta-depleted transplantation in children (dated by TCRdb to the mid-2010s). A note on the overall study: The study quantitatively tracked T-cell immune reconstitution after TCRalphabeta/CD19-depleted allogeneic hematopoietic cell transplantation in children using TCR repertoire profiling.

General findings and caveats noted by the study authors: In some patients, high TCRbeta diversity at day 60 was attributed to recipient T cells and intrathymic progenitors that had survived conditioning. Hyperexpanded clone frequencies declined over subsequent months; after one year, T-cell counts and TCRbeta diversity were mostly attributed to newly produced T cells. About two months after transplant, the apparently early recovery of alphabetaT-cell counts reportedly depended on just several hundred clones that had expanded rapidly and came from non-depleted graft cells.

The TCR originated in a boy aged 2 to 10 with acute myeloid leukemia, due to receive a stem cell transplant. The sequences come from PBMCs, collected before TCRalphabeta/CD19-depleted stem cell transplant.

The CDR3 loop reads CASSRDWNTEAFF. The sequenced DNA: TGCGCCAGCAGTCGAGACTGGAACACTGAAGCTTTCTTT. The receptor chain draws on TRBV5-1 and TRBJ1-1, with no D gene named confidently. The CDR3 covers 13 residues, taking in both the cysteine and the phenylalanine. The read is trimmed to its CDR3 DNA, 39 bases read in frame from base 1. V lost 5 bases and J lost 1 base; the stretch between them is 9 bases long. Per the germline V gene, SGHRS is the CDR1 and YFSETQ is the CDR2.